These 20 T cell receptor beta chains share one sample of origin, sequenced in a study of OX40 agonist ivuxolimab in advanced cancers. The library relied on the immunoSEQ multiplex PCR assay. TCRdb retrieved this table from immuneACCESS and kept in-frame rearrangements only. Not all clones are present; in checked studies, unresolved V genes account for under half, and no reason is known for the remainder. In this sample the table shows 75,000 to 100,000 clones, approximately 91% of which occur a single time. Less than 0.75% of the sample is taken by the ten largest. The sequences come from CD4+ or CD8+ T cells sorted from blood, collected in a trial of the OX40 agonist ivuxolimab. The receptors come from an adult with an advanced solid tumor such as melanoma, head and neck, liver or kidney cancer.

The chain has TRBV10-3 and TRBJ1-5; a weak D match, TRBD1 (5 bases). V lost 0 bases and J 5 bases, leaving 8 bases between the germline ends. The length of the CDR3 is 14 residues. The germline V gene encodes CDR1 ENHRY and CDR2 SYGVKD. As DNA, the CDR3 is TGTGCCATCAGTGAGTCGGGGGAATATCAGCCCCAGCATTTT. Residues: CAISESGEYQPQHF.

This sequence joins TRBV6-8 and TRBJ2-7; a weak D match, TRBD1 (5 bases). The CDR3 is 14 amino acids. V dropped 4 bases and J dropped 0 bases, with 10 bases sitting between them. CDR1 is MNHGY, CDR2 SAAAGT, per germline. CDR3 residues: CASSSETDSYEQYF. CDR3 bases: TGTGCCAGCAGTTCGGAGACAGACTCCTACGAGCAGTACTTC.

CDR3 residues: CASSLGLTGISPLHF. The CDR3 DNA sequence: TGTGCCAGCAGCCTGGGGTTGACAGGTATTTCACCCCTCCACTTT. The chain combines TRBV7-8 with TRBJ1-6; the D gene is possibly TRBD1 (6 bases). V shed 5 bases and J shed 9 bases, with 17 bases lying between them. CDR3 size: 15 residues. In germline, CDR1 is SGHVS, CDR2 FQNEAQ. The entire variable domain, with the rest obtained from reference TRBV7-8 and TRBJ1-6, is as follows: GAGVSQSPRYKVAKRGQDVALRCDPISGHVSLFWYQQALGQGPEFLTYFQNEAQLDKSGLPSDRFFAERPEGSVSTLKIQRTQQEDSAVYLCASSLGLTGISPLHFGNGTRLTVT.

This clone was seen just once. The chain is built from TRBV30 and TRBJ1-2; 10 positions agree with TRBD1. The CDR3 sequence is 17 residues long. V trimming: 7 bases; J trimming: 0 bases; junction bases outside the gene matches: 14. Germline V gives CDR1 GTSNPN, CDR2 SVGIG (reference sequence). CDR3 sequence reads: CAYKGGQGQRANYGYTF. The DNA for the CDR3 is TGTGCCTACAAGGGGGGACAGGGGCAGCGAGCTAACTATGGCTACACCTTC.

The rearrangement joins TRBV10-3 to TRBJ2-7; D gene ambiguous. V was shortened by 4 bases and J by 3 bases, with 16 bases between the two germline ends. The CDR3 runs to 15 residues. In germline, CDR1 is ENHRY, CDR2 SYGVKD. The CDR3 reads CAISASASLNYEQYF. The CDR3 DNA reads as TGTGCCATCAGTGCCAGCGCCTCTCTGAACTACGAGCAGTACTTC.

The CDR3 loop is CASSLPGTGGEKLFF. The CDR3 region has the DNA TGCGCCAGCAGCCTTCCCGGGACAGGCGGTGAAAAACTGTTTTTT. The gene calls are TRBV5-1 and TRBJ1-4; 8 positions agree with TRBD1. Trimming at V came to 4 bases and at J to 7 bases, leaving 9 bases not matched to a gene. The CDR3 length is 15 residues. Per germline, CDR1 SGHRS and CDR2 YFSETQ.

V is TRBV29-1 and J is TRBJ2-1; TRBD1 is a possible D gene (6 bases). V gave up 6 bases and J gave up 2 bases, with 11 bases separating them. The CDR3 has 13 amino acids. Looked up from germline, CDR1 is SQVTM and CDR2 is ANQGSEA. Written as DNA, the CDR3 is TGCAGCGTCCCGGACAGAGCCTACAATGAGCAGTTCTTC. It is translated as CSVPDRAYNEQFF.

A single count supports this clone. This rearrangement joins TRBV9 to TRBJ2-5; unclear D gene. Germline-derived CDR1 and CDR2 are SGDLS and YYNGEE. The V end lost 1 base, the J end lost 2 bases, and 6 bases lay between the germline ends. CDR3 length equals 13 residues. The CDR3 DNA follows: TGTGCCAGCAGCGTAACCAGTCAAGAGACCCAGTACTTC. Amino acid sequence: CASSVTSQETQYF. The full variable domain, with the rest looked up from reference TRBV9 and TRBJ2-5, is DSGVTQTPKHLITATGQRVTLRCSPRSGDLSVYWYQQSLDQGLQFLIQYYNGEERAKGNILERFSAQQFPDLHSELNLSSLELGDSALYFCASSVTSQETQYFGPGTRLLVL.

V gene TRBV29-1 combines with J gene TRBJ2-5; D possibly corresponds to TRBD1 (6 bases). The CDR3 is 13 residues long. Germline V lookup: CDR1 SQVTM, CDR2 ANQGSEA. Deletions cut 2 bases from V and 3 bases from J, with 10 bases between. CDR3 in DNA: TGCAGCGTTGAAAAACAGGGAAAAGAGACCCAGTACTTC. It translates to CSVEKQGKETQYF. Using reference TRBV29-1 and TRBJ2-5 for the parts outside the CDR3, the full variable domain is SAVISQKPSRDICQRGTSLTIQCQVDSQVTMMFWYRQQPGQSLTLIATANQGSEATYESGFVIDKFPISRPNLTFSTLTVSNMSPEDSSIYLCSVEKQGKETQYFGPGTRLLVL.

J is TRBJ2-1 and V is TRBV2, with D unclear. Germline V lookup: CDR1 SNHLY, CDR2 FYNNEI. The germline V and J ends were trimmed by 1 base and 10 bases, with 5 bases remaining between them. The CDR3 spans 11 residues. CDR3 sequence reads: CASSEVAEQFF. For the CDR3, the DNA is TGTGCCAGCAGTGAAGTGGCGGAGCAGTTCTTC. Drawing the rest from reference TRBV2 and TRBJ2-1, the complete variable domain is EPEVTQTPSHQVTQMGQEVILRCVPISNHLYFYWYRQILGQKVEFLVSFYNNEISEKSEIFDDQFSVERPDGSNFTLKIRSTKLEDSAMYFCASSEVAEQFFGPGTRLTVL.

The chain is built from TRBV29-1 and TRBJ2-2; D unclear. CDR3 size: 13 residues. The germline V gene has CDR1 SQVTM and CDR2 ANQGSEA. The V and J ends lost 2 bases and 5 bases respectively, with 9 bases between them. CDR3 protein: CSVENPRTGELFF. The DNA for the CDR3 is TGCAGCGTTGAAAACCCAAGAACCGGGGAGCTGTTTTTT.

The chain's CDR3 is CASSSPYRAGGDEQFF. The CDR3 bases are TGTGCCAGCAGTTCCCCCTATCGAGCAGGGGGCGATGAGCAGTTCTTC. This chain uses TRBV6-5 with TRBJ2-1, with 8 positions matching TRBD1. The germline V gene encodes CDR1 MNHEY and CDR2 SVGAGI. Trimming removed 4 bases from V and 8 bases from J; junction bases left unmatched: 13. There are 16 residues in the CDR3.

The rearrangement uses TRBV14 and TRBJ2-2; D gene uncertain. Germline V gene sequence: CDR1 SGHDN, CDR2 FVKESK. The CDR3 totals 11 residues. V lost 8 bases and J 2 bases, leaving 3 bases between the germline ends. Here the CDR3 reads CASGNTGELFF. In DNA form, the CDR3 reads TGTGCCAGCGGAAACACCGGGGAGCTGTTTTTT. The complete variable domain, with remaining parts taken from reference TRBV14 and TRBJ2-2, reads EAGVTQFPSHSVIEKGQTVTLRCDPISGHDNLYWYRRVMGKEIKFLLHFVKESKQDESGMPNNRFLAERTGGTYSTLKVQPAELEDSGVYFCASGNTGELFFGEGSRLTVL.

As to this clone: At one end, the junction sequence differs from germline, possibly due to a read error. The CDR3 region has the DNA TGTGCCAGTAGTAAATCCGGGACATTTCATAGCGGGAGTAATTTT. Translating it yields CASSKSGTFHSGSNF. The chain joins TRBV6-5 to TRBJ2-3; 9 bases line up with TRBD2. The CDR3 covers 15 residues. Germline V gene data show CDR1 as MNHEY and CDR2 as SVGAGI.

CDR3 sequence: CASSVSSQNTEAFF. The CDR3 nucleotides read TGTGCCAGCAGCGTATCCAGCCAGAACACTGAAGCTTTCTTT. J is TRBJ1-1 and V is TRBV9, with D unresolved. The V gene lost 1 base and the J gene lost 1 base, with 8 bases spanning the gap. This CDR3 has 14 amino acids. Germline V gives CDR1 SGDLS, CDR2 YYNGEE.

The chain combines TRBV28 with TRBJ1-5, with 8 nucleotides matching TRBD1. CDR3 length equals 17 residues. V was clipped by 5 bases and J by 7 bases; unmatched bases: 16. The germline V gene encodes CDR1 MDHEN and CDR2 SYDVKM. The CDR3: CASSRGVRTGKGQPQHF. The CDR3 nucleotides read TGTGCCAGCAGTCGGGGGGTTCGGACAGGGAAGGGGCAGCCCCAGCATTTT.

The chain links TRBV28 to TRBJ1-2, with D possibly being TRBD1 (6 bases). The germline V gene encodes CDR1 MDHEN and CDR2 SYDVKM. Trimming pared 2 bases from V and 7 bases from J, leaving 11 bases between. The CDR3 length is 13 residues. The DNA for the CDR3 is TGTGCCAGCAGTTTACAGGGGCGGGGTGGCTACACCTTC. Translating gives CASSLQGRGGYTF.

This clone was detected only once. The rearrangement joins TRBV30 to TRBJ2-1, with 11 bases matching TRBD2. The length of the CDR3 is 18 residues. Germline loops: CDR1 GTSNPN, CDR2 SVGIG (reference sequence). V shed 1 base and J 0 bases; nucleotides not matched to a gene: 8. CDR3 sequence: CAWSAGLAGSISYNEQFF. In DNA form, the CDR3 reads TGTGCCTGGAGTGCTGGACTAGCGGGTAGTATCTCCTACAATGAGCAGTTCTTC. The full variable domain, in which reference TRBV30 and TRBJ2-1 provide the parts outside the CDR3, is SQTIHQWPATLVQPVGSPLSLECTVEGTSNPNLYWYRQAAGRGLQLLFYSVGIGQISSEVPQNLSASRPQDRQFILSSKKLLLSDSGFYLCAWSAGLAGSISYNEQFFGPGTRLTVL.

The genes are TRBV6-4 and TRBJ2-7; D not certain. V was trimmed by 0 bases and J by 1 base, leaving 10 bases between them. The CDR3 loop spans 15 amino acids. Germline lookup yields CDR1 MRHNA and CDR2 SNTAGT. DNA of the CDR3: TGTGCCAGCAGTGACTCGGTAGTCCAGTCCTACGAGCAGTACTTC. Its protein is CASSDSVVQSYEQYF.

The rearrangement uses TRBV6-6 and TRBJ1-5; D not certain. V shed 6 bases and J shed 4 bases, with 7 bases lying between them. The CDR3 spans 12 residues. Germline CDR1 reads MNHNY; CDR2 reads SVGAGI (reference sequence). CDR3 residues: CASSVSNQPQHF. The CDR3 bases are TGTGCCAGCAGCGTCTCTAATCAGCCCCAGCATTTT.